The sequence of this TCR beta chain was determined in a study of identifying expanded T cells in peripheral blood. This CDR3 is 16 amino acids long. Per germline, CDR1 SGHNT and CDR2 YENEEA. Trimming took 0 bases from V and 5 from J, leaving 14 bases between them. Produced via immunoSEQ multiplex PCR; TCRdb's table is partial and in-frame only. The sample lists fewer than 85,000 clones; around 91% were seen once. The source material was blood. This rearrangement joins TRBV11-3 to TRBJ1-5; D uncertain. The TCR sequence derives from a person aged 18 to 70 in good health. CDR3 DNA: TGTGCCAGCAGCTTAGATATTTGGGAGGGTGATCAGCCCCAGCATTTT. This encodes CASSLDIWEGDQPQHF.